Listed below are T cell receptor beta chains from one sample, sequenced in a study of cytomegalovirus exposure and HLA in healthy donors. Produced via immunoSEQ multiplex PCR; TCRdb's table is partial and in-frame only. The data contain about 140,000 clones, less than 80% of them seen just once; the ten biggest clones take up about 6.5%. The material sequenced was PBMCs. The receptors stem from a man in his forties in good health and CMV-seropositive. CDR3s include the opening cysteine and the closing phenylalanine or tryptophan. Fields, in order: clone size, V gene, J gene, D gene, CDR3 protein, CDR3 DNA. The D gene is left open where the match is weak. Only some rows state a clone size, as once, few, many or a class for expanded clones.

abundance: NA
v_gene: TRBV19
j_gene: TRBJ1-4
d_gene: NA
CDR3aa: CASSWERSNEKLFF
CDR3nt: TGTGCCAGTAGTTGGGAGCGATCTAATGAAAAACTGTTTTTT

abundance: NA
v_gene: TRBV28
j_gene: TRBJ1-4
d_gene: NA
CDR3aa: CASSTRRGSVREKLFF
CDR3nt: TGTGCCAGCAGTACCCGAAGAGGTTCGGTAAGGGAAAAACTGTTTTTT

abundance: NA
v_gene: TRBV6-5
j_gene: TRBJ1-1
d_gene: TRBD1
CDR3aa: CASSPSTGGDTEAFF
CDR3nt: TGTGCCAGCAGTCCCTCGACAGGGGGGGACACTGAAGCTTTCTTT

abundance: NA
v_gene: TRBV4-1
j_gene: TRBJ2-2
d_gene: TRBD2
CDR3aa: CASSKGLGETGELFF
CDR3nt: TGCGCCAGCAGCAAAGGACTAGGAGAGACCGGGGAGCTGTTTTTT

abundance: NA
v_gene: TRBV10-3
j_gene: TRBJ2-3
d_gene: NA
CDR3aa: CATQNAGDTQYF
CDR3nt: TGTGCCACGCAAAACGCGGGGGATACGCAGTATTTT

abundance: NA
v_gene: TRBV7-9
j_gene: TRBJ1-2
d_gene: NA
CDR3aa: CASSSRLWTVPGYTF
CDR3nt: TGTGCCAGCAGCTCACGCCTTTGGACAGTTCCTGGCTACACCTTC

abundance: NA
v_gene: TRBV7-9
j_gene: TRBJ2-3
d_gene: TRBD2
CDR3aa: CASSSVLAGGGDTQYF
CDR3nt: TGTGCCAGCAGCTCCGTACTAGCGGGAGGGGGAGATACGCAGTATTTT

abundance: NA
v_gene: TRBV4-1
j_gene: TRBJ1-4
d_gene: TRBD1
CDR3aa: CASSQGQGWDEKLFF
CDR3nt: TGCGCCAGCAGCCAGGGACAGGGGTGGGACGAAAAACTGTTTTTT

abundance: few
v_gene: TRBV2
j_gene: TRBJ2-7
d_gene: TRBD2
CDR3aa: CASIGLAGYEQYF
CDR3nt: TGTGCCAGCATTGGACTAGCGGGATACGAGCAGTACTTC

abundance: NA
v_gene: TRBV21-1
j_gene: TRBJ1-5
d_gene: NA
CDR3aa: CASSKDGQGTPLWNQPQHF
CDR3nt: TGTGCCAGCAGCAAAGACGGACAGGGAACCCCCCTTTGGAATCAGCCCCAGCATTTT

abundance: NA
v_gene: TRBV11-3
j_gene: TRBJ2-7
d_gene: TRBD1
CDR3aa: CASSKNRDRAPYEQYF
CDR3nt: TGTGCCAGCAGTAAGAACCGGGACAGGGCCCCCTACGAGCAGTACTTC

abundance: NA
v_gene: TRBV19
j_gene: TRBJ1-1
d_gene: NA
CDR3aa: CASSSTGTVVGTEAFF
CDR3nt: TGTGCCAGTAGTAGTACAGGGACCGTTGTGGGGACTGAAGCTTTCTTT

abundance: NA
v_gene: TRBV27
j_gene: TRBJ2-7
d_gene: TRBD1
CDR3aa: CASSFDRVDEQYF
CDR3nt: TGTGCCAGCAGTTTTGACAGGGTCGACGAGCAGTACTTC

abundance: NA
v_gene: TRBV9
j_gene: TRBJ2-1
d_gene: TRBD2
CDR3aa: CASSVGPGAGGYNEQFF
CDR3nt: TGTGCCAGCAGCGTAGGCCCGGGTGCGGGGGGGTACAATGAGCAGTTCTTC

abundance: NA
v_gene: TRBV20-1
j_gene: TRBJ2-1
d_gene: TRBD2
CDR3aa: CSASGLTGYFF
CDR3nt: TGCAGTGCTTCGGGACTAACGGGATATTTCTTC

abundance: NA
v_gene: TRBV25-1
j_gene: TRBJ1-1
d_gene: NA
CDR3aa: CASSNYRSLNTEAFF
CDR3nt: TGTGCCAGCAGTAACTACAGGAGCCTCAACACTGAAGCTTTCTTT

abundance: NA
v_gene: TRBV28
j_gene: TRBJ1-1
d_gene: TRBD1
CDR3aa: CASSLEDRESCAFF
CDR3nt: TGTGCCAGCAGTTTGGAGGACAGGGAAAGTTGCGCTTTCTTT

abundance: NA
v_gene: TRBV28
j_gene: TRBJ2-5
d_gene: NA
CDR3aa: CASSAPTEAETQYF
CDR3nt: TGTGCCAGCAGTGCTCCGACAGAGGCAGAGACCCAGTACTTC

abundance: few
v_gene: TRBV29-1
j_gene: TRBJ2-3
d_gene: NA
CDR3aa: CSDTKTGADTQYF
CDR3nt: TGCAGCGACACCAAAACAGGAGCAGATACGCAGTATTTT

abundance: NA
v_gene: TRBV14
j_gene: TRBJ1-2
d_gene: TRBD1
CDR3aa: CASSPDRDHYGYTF
CDR3nt: TGTGCCAGCAGCCCAGACAGGGATCACTATGGCTACACCTTC

abundance: NA
v_gene: TRBV11-1
j_gene: TRBJ1-1
d_gene: TRBD1
CDR3aa: CASSQTGGGTEAFF
CDR3nt: TGTGCCAGCAGCCAGACAGGGGGCGGCACTGAAGCTTTCTTT

abundance: NA
v_gene: TRBV18
j_gene: TRBJ2-7
d_gene: TRBD1
CDR3aa: CASSPQTGAFSYEQYF
CDR3nt: TGTGCCAGCTCACCTCAGACAGGGGCTTTCTCCTACGAGCAGTACTTC

abundance: NA
v_gene: TRBV30
j_gene: TRBJ2-7
d_gene: TRBD1
CDR3aa: CAWSGQGYYEQYF
CDR3nt: TGTGCCTGGAGCGGACAGGGGTACTACGAGCAGTACTTC

abundance: NA
v_gene: TRBV2
j_gene: TRBJ2-7
d_gene: TRBD2
CDR3aa: CASPIGLAGVNFYEQYF
CDR3nt: TGTGCCAGCCCGATAGGGCTAGCGGGAGTTAATTTCTACGAGCAGTACTTC

abundance: NA
v_gene: TRBV7-3
j_gene: TRBJ2-2
d_gene: NA
CDR3aa: CASSFQGGFNTGELFF
CDR3nt: TGTGCCAGCAGTTTTCAGGGGGGCTTCAACACCGGGGAGCTGTTTTTT

abundance: NA
v_gene: TRBV2
j_gene: TRBJ2-7
d_gene: NA
CDR3aa: CASRSFRDEQYF
CDR3nt: TGTGCCAGCAGATCTTTTCGAGACGAGCAGTACTTC

abundance: NA
v_gene: TRBV6-5
j_gene: TRBJ2-1
d_gene: TRBD2
CDR3aa: CASSSQLAGRNEQFF
CDR3nt: TGTGCCAGCAGTTCACAACTAGCGGGACGCAATGAGCAGTTCTTC

abundance: NA
v_gene: TRBV5-1
j_gene: TRBJ2-1
d_gene: TRBD2
CDR3aa: CASSLTWTSGSNEQFF
CDR3nt: TGCGCCAGCAGTTTAACCTGGACTAGCGGGAGTAATGAGCAGTTCTTC

abundance: NA
v_gene: TRBV10-1
j_gene: TRBJ1-2
d_gene: NA
CDR3aa: CASSPSGKLYGYTF
CDR3nt: TGCGCCAGCAGCCCCTCAGGGAAGCTCTATGGCTACACCTTC

abundance: NA
v_gene: TRBV28
j_gene: TRBJ2-1
d_gene: TRBD1
CDR3aa: CASSLRGMGAKYNEQFF
CDR3nt: TGTGCCAGCAGTCTCAGGGGGATGGGGGCTAAGTACAATGAGCAGTTCTTC

abundance: few
v_gene: TRBV6-5
j_gene: TRBJ2-7
d_gene: NA
CDR3aa: CATRRGIGSYEQYF
CDR3nt: TGTGCCACTAGGAGGGGCATAGGCTCCTACGAGCAGTACTTC

abundance: NA
v_gene: TRBV7-9
j_gene: TRBJ2-2
d_gene: TRBD2
CDR3aa: CACRRIAGHGELFF
CDR3nt: TGTGCCTGCCGACGGATAGCGGGACACGGGGAGCTGTTTTTT

abundance: few
v_gene: TRBV6-5
j_gene: TRBJ2-7
d_gene: NA
CDR3aa: CASSSVIYEQYF
CDR3nt: TGTGCCAGCAGTTCGGTTATCTACGAGCAGTACTTC

abundance: NA
v_gene: TRBV4-1
j_gene: TRBJ2-2
d_gene: NA
CDR3aa: CASSPQFGVAGELFF
CDR3nt: TGCGCCAGCAGCCCCCAATTCGGAGTAGCCGGGGAGCTGTTTTTT

abundance: NA
v_gene: TRBV11-2
j_gene: TRBJ2-1
d_gene: TRBD2
CDR3aa: CASSLAGGKDNEQFF
CDR3nt: TGTGCCAGCAGCTTAGCGGGAGGGAAGGACAATGAGCAGTTCTTC

abundance: NA
v_gene: TRBV6-1
j_gene: TRBJ1-4
d_gene: NA
CDR3aa: CASDQGVGEKLFF
CDR3nt: TGTGCCAGCGATCAGGGTGTAGGTGAAAAACTGTTTTTT

abundance: NA
v_gene: TRBV9
j_gene: TRBJ2-3
d_gene: TRBD2
CDR3aa: CAALSGGGDTQYF
CDR3nt: TGCGCCGCATTATCGGGAGGTGGAGATACGCAGTATTTT

abundance: NA
v_gene: TRBV5-6
j_gene: TRBJ2-7
d_gene: TRBD1
CDR3aa: CASSLRGTETSYEQYF
CDR3nt: TGTGCCAGCAGCTTGAGGGGGACAGAGACGTCCTACGAGCAGTACTTC

abundance: NA
v_gene: TRBV4-1
j_gene: TRBJ1-2
d_gene: NA
CDR3aa: CASSQTDYGYTF
CDR3nt: TGCGCCAGCAGCCAGACAGACTATGGCTACACCTTC

abundance: NA
v_gene: TRBV2
j_gene: TRBJ1-4
d_gene: TRBD1
CDR3aa: CASGTATNEKLFF
CDR3nt: TGTGCCAGCGGGACAGCAACTAATGAAAAACTGTTTTTT

abundance: NA
v_gene: TRBV27
j_gene: TRBJ2-7
d_gene: TRBD1
CDR3aa: CASRVKDRGSYEQYF
CDR3nt: TGTGCCAGCAGAGTTAAGGACAGGGGCTCCTACGAGCAGTACTTC

abundance: NA
v_gene: TRBV11-2
j_gene: TRBJ1-1
d_gene: NA
CDR3aa: CASSLVTGWNTEAFF
CDR3nt: TGTGCCAGCAGCTTAGTAACAGGGTGGAACACTGAAGCTTTCTTT

abundance: NA
v_gene: TRBV5-1
j_gene: TRBJ2-7
d_gene: TRBD2
CDR3aa: CASSGGSGSVSVLRYEQYF
CDR3nt: TGCGCCAGCAGCGGCGGAAGCGGGAGTGTAAGTGTTCTTCGGTACGAGCAGTACTTC

abundance: NA
v_gene: TRBV7-9
j_gene: TRBJ2-5
d_gene: TRBD2
CDR3aa: CASSLAVGGLAGKETQYF
CDR3nt: TGTGCCAGCAGTTTAGCCGTGGGGGGACTAGCGGGAAAAGAGACCCAGTACTTC

abundance: NA
v_gene: TRBV5-4
j_gene: TRBJ2-3
d_gene: NA
CDR3aa: CASSLESGDTQYF
CDR3nt: TGTGCCAGCAGCTTGGAATCGGGAGATACGCAGTATTTT

abundance: NA
v_gene: TRBV15
j_gene: TRBJ2-1
d_gene: TRBD2
CDR3aa: CATSRGGSGTNEQFF
CDR3nt: TGTGCCACCAGCAGAGGGGGTAGCGGGACCAATGAGCAGTTCTTC

abundance: once
v_gene: TRBV10-1
j_gene: TRBJ2-1
d_gene: NA
CDR3aa: CASSEGTVGLEQFF
CDR3nt: TGCGCCAGCAGTGAGGGGACTGTAGGGCTCGAGCAGTTCTTC

abundance: NA
v_gene: TRBV7-9
j_gene: TRBJ1-5
d_gene: NA
CDR3aa: CSSSLSGFRNQPQHF
CDR3nt: TGTTCCAGCAGCTTATCAGGGTTCCGCAATCAGCCCCAGCATTTT

abundance: NA
v_gene: TRBV6-1
j_gene: TRBJ2-7
d_gene: NA
CDR3aa: CASRPGHTSYEQYF
CDR3nt: TGTGCCAGCCGACCCGGACACACCTCCTACGAGCAGTACTTC

abundance: NA
v_gene: TRBV5-1
j_gene: TRBJ2-1
d_gene: NA
CDR3aa: CASSFIGNEQFF
CDR3nt: TGTGCCAGCAGCTTCATCGGCAATGAGCAGTTCTTC

abundance: NA
v_gene: TRBV5-4
j_gene: TRBJ1-6
d_gene: TRBD1
CDR3aa: CASSPWTGRNSPLHF
CDR3nt: TGTGCCAGCAGCCCCTGGACAGGGCGGAATTCACCCCTCCACTTT

abundance: NA
v_gene: TRBV10-3
j_gene: TRBJ1-1
d_gene: NA
CDR3aa: CAISAGGGRSTEAFF
CDR3nt: TGTGCCATCAGTGCCGGGGGAGGGCGGAGCACTGAAGCTTTCTTT

abundance: NA
v_gene: TRBV6-5
j_gene: TRBJ2-1
d_gene: TRBD2
CDR3aa: CASSWGLAGASEQFF
CDR3nt: TGTGCCAGCAGTTGGGGACTAGCGGGAGCCAGTGAGCAGTTCTTC

abundance: NA
v_gene: TRBV2
j_gene: TRBJ2-3
d_gene: TRBD1
CDR3aa: CARTQGESTDTQYF
CDR3nt: TGTGCCAGAACACAGGGGGAAAGCACAGATACGCAGTATTTT

abundance: medium-sized
v_gene: TRBV19
j_gene: TRBJ1-2
d_gene: TRBD1
CDR3aa: CASSFPGQGDIYGYTF
CDR3nt: TGTGCCAGTAGTTTTCCGGGGCAGGGGGACATCTATGGCTACACCTTC

abundance: few
v_gene: TRBV5-1
j_gene: TRBJ1-6
d_gene: NA
CDR3aa: CASSLAGGTDSPLHF
CDR3nt: TGCGCCAGCAGCTTGGCCGGGGGTACGGATTCACCCCTCCACTTT

abundance: NA
v_gene: TRBV11-3
j_gene: TRBJ2-3
d_gene: TRBD1
CDR3aa: CASSPQGAYSTDTQYF
CDR3nt: TGTGCCAGCAGTCCCCAGGGGGCGTATAGCACAGATACGCAGTATTTT

abundance: few
v_gene: TRBV19
j_gene: TRBJ2-1
d_gene: NA
CDR3aa: CASSIAVAAPYNEQFF
CDR3nt: TGTGCCAGTAGTATAGCGGTAGCGGCCCCCTACAATGAGCAGTTCTTC

abundance: NA
v_gene: TRBV5-1
j_gene: TRBJ2-3
d_gene: NA
CDR3aa: CASSLVGVEEDTQYF
CDR3nt: TGCGCCAGCAGCTTGGTCGGGGTGGAAGAGGATACGCAGTATTTT